Sequencing of this T cell receptor beta chain was carried out in a study of blood T cell repertoires in COVID-19. Whole-study context: Samples taken during acute and convalescent COVID-19 were collected in the United States, Italy and Spain. PBMCs, B-cell-depleted T cells, or T cells were the source of the cDNA or gDNA that made up the material.

In the study's own analysis: Reference gene primer amplification gave estimated nucleated cell counts. Method: immunoSEQ multiplex PCR; TCRdb's copy keeps in-frame clones and lacks some. V and J calls and clone size are given by that table; D and trimming were obtained from the DNA. The repertoire consists of about 170,000 clones, with more than 75% occurring once and the leading ten covering around 3.5%. Only one count was recorded for this clone. Per germline, CDR1 LNHDA and CDR2 SQIVND (reference sequence). The V gene end was trimmed by 3 bases and the J gene end by 6 bases; junction bases not matched to a gene: 5. The CDR3 length is 14 residues.

Input material: peripheral blood. V is TRBV19 and J is TRBJ1-5, with TRBD1 matching over 7 bases. The receptor was derived from a man between 65 and 80 years old with acute or convalescent COVID-19. Here the CDR3 DNA reads TGTGCCAGTAGTATTTGGACAGGTACTCAGCCCCAGCATTTT. Protein: CASSIWTGTQPQHF.